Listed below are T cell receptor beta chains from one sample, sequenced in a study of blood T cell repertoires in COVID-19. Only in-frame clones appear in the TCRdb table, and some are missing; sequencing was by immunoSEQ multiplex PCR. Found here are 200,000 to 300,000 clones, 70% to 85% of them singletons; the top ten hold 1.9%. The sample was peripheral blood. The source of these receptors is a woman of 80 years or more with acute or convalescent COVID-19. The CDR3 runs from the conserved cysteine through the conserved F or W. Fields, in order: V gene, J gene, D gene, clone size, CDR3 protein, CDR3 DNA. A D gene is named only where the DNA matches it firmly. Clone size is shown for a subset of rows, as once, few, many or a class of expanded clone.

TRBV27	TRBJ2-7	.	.	CASSFSGEQYF	TGTGCCAGCAGTTTCTCAGGCGAGCAGTACTTC
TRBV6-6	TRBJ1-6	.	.	CASSYSPGQPSPLHF	TGTGCCAGCAGTTACTCACCGGGACAACCTTCACCCCTCCACTTT
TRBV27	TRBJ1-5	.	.	CASSLNRDHQPQHF	TGTGCCAGCAGTTTAAACAGGGACCATCAGCCCCAGCATTTT
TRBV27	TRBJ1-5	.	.	CASSPEVGNQPQHF	TGTGCCAGCAGTCCCGAGGTCGGCAATCAGCCCCAGCATTTT
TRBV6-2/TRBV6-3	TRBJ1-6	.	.	CASSYSSGGRGNSPLHF	TGTGCCAGCAGTTACTCTAGCGGCGGTCGGGGTAATTCACCCCTCCACTTT
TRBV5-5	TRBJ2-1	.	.	CASSQSDLMGREQFF	TGTGCCAGCAGCCAATCGGATCTCATGGGGCGCGAGCAGTTCTTC
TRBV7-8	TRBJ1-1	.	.	CASRTGTNYLEAFF	TGTGCCAGCAGAACCGGGACAAACTATCTGGAAGCTTTCTTT
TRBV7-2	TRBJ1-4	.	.	CASRLHPDERLFF	TGTGCCAGCAGACTACATCCCGATGAAAGACTGTTTTTT
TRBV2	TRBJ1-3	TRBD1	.	CASSRDSGNTIYF	TGTGCCAGCAGTCGGGACAGTGGAAACACCATATATTTT
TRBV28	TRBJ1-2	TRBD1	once	CASSQGQGAIYGYTF	TGTGCCAGCAGCCAGGGACAGGGGGCTATCTATGGCTACACCTTC
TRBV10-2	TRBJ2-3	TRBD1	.	CASSGQTDTQYF	TGCGCCAGCTCGGGACAGACAGATACGCAGTATTTT
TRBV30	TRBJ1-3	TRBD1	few	CAWRGQGAGNTIYF	TGTGCCTGGAGAGGCCAGGGGGCTGGAAACACCATATATTTT
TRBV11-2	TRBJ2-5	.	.	CASTPPGARRETQYF	TGTGCCAGCACCCCCCCAGGGGCGCGTCGGGAGACCCAGTACTTC
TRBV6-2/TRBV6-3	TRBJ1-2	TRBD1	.	CASSYRPGQVLGYGYTF	TGTGCCAGCAGTTACCGCCCGGGACAGGTCCTGGGCTATGGCTACACCTTC
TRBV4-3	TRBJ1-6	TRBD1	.	CASSQGQGDSPLHF	TGCGCCAGCAGCCAAGGACAGGGAGATTCACCCCTCCACTTT
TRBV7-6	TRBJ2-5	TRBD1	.	CASSNRDRGFTETQYF	TGTGCCAGCAGCAACCGGGACAGGGGGTTTACCGAGACCCAGTACTTC
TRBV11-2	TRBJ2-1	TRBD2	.	CASSENSGSPHEQFF	TGTGCCAGCAGCGAAAATAGCGGGAGCCCCCATGAGCAGTTCTTC
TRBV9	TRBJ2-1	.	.	CASSVGGPYLDNEQFF	TGTGCCAGCAGCGTAGGTGGGCCATACCTCGACAATGAGCAGTTCTTC
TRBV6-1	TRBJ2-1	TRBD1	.	CASSEGGTGGNEQFF	TGTGCCAGCAGTGAAGGGGGGACAGGGGGGAATGAGCAGTTCTTC
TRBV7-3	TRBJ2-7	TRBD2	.	CASSLGAGGTWNEQYF	TGTGCCAGCAGCTTAGGGGCCGGGGGGACGTGGAACGAGCAGTACTTC
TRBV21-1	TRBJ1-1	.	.	CASSNSTGVNTEAFF	TGTGCCAGCAGCAATTCGACAGGGGTGAACACTGAAGCTTTCTTT
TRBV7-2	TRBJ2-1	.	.	CASSSRTLGGPNEQFF	TGTGCCAGCAGCTCGAGGACTCTCGGCGGTCCCAATGAGCAGTTCTTC
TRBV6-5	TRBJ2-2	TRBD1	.	CASSYSNRGTGELFF	TGTGCCAGCAGTTACTCCAACAGGGGCACCGGGGAGCTGTTTTTT
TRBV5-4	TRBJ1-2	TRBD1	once	CASRQTGLTYGYTF	TGTGCCAGCAGGCAGACAGGGTTAACCTATGGCTACACCTTC
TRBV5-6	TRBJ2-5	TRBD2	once	CASSLFTSGGLQETQYF	TGTGCCAGCAGCTTGTTTACTAGCGGGGGACTTCAAGAGACCCAGTACTTC
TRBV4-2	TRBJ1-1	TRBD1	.	CASSQDRRGGVNTEAFF	TGTGCCAGCAGCCAAGATAGGAGAGGGGGCGTAAACACTGAAGCTTTCTTT
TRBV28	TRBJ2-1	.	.	CASSPFPVNEQFF	TGTGCCAGCAGTCCATTCCCGGTCAATGAGCAGTTCTTC
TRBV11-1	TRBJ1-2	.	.	CASSSQRGADGYTF	TGTGCCAGCAGCTCCCAGCGGGGGGCGGATGGCTACACCTTC
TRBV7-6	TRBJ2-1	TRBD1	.	CASSLGWQGDNEQFF	TGTGCCAGCAGCTTAGGTTGGCAGGGGGACAATGAGCAGTTCTTC
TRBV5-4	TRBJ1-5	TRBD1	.	CASSAGQGVGQPQHF	TGTGCCAGCAGCGCGGGACAGGGGGTAGGTCAGCCCCAGCATTTT
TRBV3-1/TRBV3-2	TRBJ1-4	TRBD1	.	CASSRRTGSEKLFF	TGTGCCAGCAGCCGAAGGACAGGGAGTGAAAAACTGTTTTTT
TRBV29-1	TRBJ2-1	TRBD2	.	CSVFWTGSGRGNEQFF	TGCAGCGTTTTTTGGACGGGTAGCGGGAGAGGGAATGAGCAGTTCTTC
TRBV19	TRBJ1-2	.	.	CASSIAEGSYGYTF	TGTGCCAGTAGTATAGCGGAGGGTAGCTATGGCTACACCTTC
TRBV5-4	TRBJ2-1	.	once	CASSNRLVSPDEQFF	TGTGCCAGCAGCAACCGACTAGTTAGTCCCGATGAGCAGTTCTTC
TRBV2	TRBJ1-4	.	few	CASRTSTGTNEKLFF	TGTGCCAGCCGGACGTCGACAGGAACTAATGAAAAACTGTTTTTT
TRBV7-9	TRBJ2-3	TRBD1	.	CASSLWTGGQGTDTQYF	TGTGCCAGCAGCTTATGGACCGGGGGACAGGGCACAGATACGCAGTATTTT
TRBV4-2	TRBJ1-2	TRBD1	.	CASSRDRAAGYTF	TGTGCCAGCAGCCGAGACAGGGCTGCTGGCTACACCTTC
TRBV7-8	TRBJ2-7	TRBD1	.	CASSLLDRGTYEQYF	TGTGCCAGCAGCTTACTGGACAGGGGAACCTACGAGCAGTACTTC
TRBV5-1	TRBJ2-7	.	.	CASSLAEGGPYEQYF	TGCGCCAGCAGCTTGGCCGAGGGGGGGCCCTACGAGCAGTACTTC
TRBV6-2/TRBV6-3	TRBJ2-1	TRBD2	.	CASSYGLAGVVGEQFF	TGTGCCAGCAGTTACGGACTAGCGGGAGTAGTTGGTGAGCAGTTCTTC
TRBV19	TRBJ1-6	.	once	CASSIVSGDSPLHF	TGTGCCAGTAGTATAGTTTCAGGGGATTCACCCCTCCACTTT